Below, 8 T cell receptor beta chains from the same sample are listed, as sequenced in a study of human T cells and chemical hapten exposure. Noted time point: healthy volunteer bleed at 2 weeks. Total RNA was extracted from unfractionated whole blood. TCRdb reprocessed the RACE reads with MiXCR, giving one entry per CDR3 protein. The sample contains approximately 97,000 distinct CDR3 sequences, roughly 8.5% of which appear only once. The material sequenced was whole blood. These receptor sequences come from a female donor in good health. Some clones in this sample may be carry-over from other donors' samples.

This clonotype was seen at least ten times. The chain couples TRBV4-3 to TRBJ2-3; TRBD1 matches 7 bases. Unmatched junction bases numbered 5, after V lost 3 bases and J lost 14 bases. CDR3 size: 11 residues. The V gene's germline CDR1 is LGHNA and CDR2 YSLEER. The CDR3 here is CASSQTGSLYF. CDR3 coding DNA: TGCGCCAGCAGCCAGACAGGGAGCCTGTATTTT.

V and J are TRBV30 and TRBJ2-6, with D perhaps TRBD2 (5 bases). The V gene's germline CDR1 is GTSNPN and CDR2 SVGIG (reference sequence). This CDR3 has 16 residues. V was pared by 1 base and J by 1 base, with 11 bases between. CDR3 region: CAWSGGLISGANVLTF. CDR3 nucleotide sequence: TGTGCCTGGAGTGGAGGACTGATTTCTGGGGCCAACGTCCTGACTTTC.

This clonotype came up a few times. Here the CDR3 DNA reads TGTGCCAGCAGTTTATTGCCGGGGGGGCTGAACACTGAAGCTTTCTTT. Translating it yields CASSLLPGGLNTEAFF. V gene TRBV27 combines with J gene TRBJ1-1; tentatively, D is TRBD1 (6 bases). The germline CDR1 and CDR2 sequences are MNHEY and SMNVEV (reference sequence). The V end lost 1 base, the J end lost 0 bases, and 12 bases lay between the germline ends. There are 16 residues in the CDR3.

This clonotype was found a few times. V is TRBV5-1 and J is TRBJ1-1; D possibly corresponds to TRBD1 (6 bases). CDR1 is SGHRS and CDR2 is YFSETQ in the germline V gene. The CDR3 loop spans 17 amino acids. Trimming cost V 0 bases and J 0 bases, with 15 bases left between them. CDR3 residues: CASSLDGTPPMNTEAFF. DNA of the CDR3: TGCGCCAGCAGCTTGGATGGGACACCTCCGATGAACACTGAAGCTTTCTTT.

In its sample, this clonotype was seen a few times. The chain joins TRBV2 to TRBJ2-3, with 11 positions matching TRBD1. CDR1 is SNHLY and CDR2 is FYNNEI in the germline V gene. The CDR3 loop spans 15 amino acids. V shed 6 bases and J 5 bases; nucleotides not matched to a gene: 7. CDR3 bases: TGTGCCAGCAGCGGACAGGGGGCCCCCGGAGATACGCAGTATTTT. Residues: CASSGQGAPGDTQYF.

This clonotype was counted only a few times. The V gene is TRBV7-2, the J gene TRBJ2-1; 7 bases map to TRBD1. The length of the CDR3 is 13 residues. J lost 8 bases, V lost 3 bases, and 4 bases had no gene match. Per germline, CDR1 SGHTA and CDR2 FQGNSA. The CDR3 loop is CASSFDRVDEQFF. Here the CDR3 DNA reads TGTGCCAGCAGCTTTGACAGGGTGGATGAGCAGTTCTTC. Looking up the rest from reference TRBV7-2 and TRBJ2-1 gives the full variable domain: GAGVSQSPSNKVTEKGKDVELRCDPISGHTALYWYRQSLGQGLEFLIYFQGNSAPDKSGLPSDRFSAERTGGSVSTLTIQRTQQEDSAVYLCASSFDRVDEQFFGPGTRLTVL.

The chain links TRBV29-1 to TRBJ2-5; 9 bases match TRBD2. Germline V gene sequence: CDR1 SQVTM, CDR2 ANQGSEA. With V trimmed by 3 bases and J by 5 bases, 7 bases remained unmatched. The CDR3 length is 14 residues. This CDR3 reads CSVEASGTFETQYF. Here the CDR3 DNA reads TGCAGCGTTGAGGCTAGCGGGACATTTGAGACCCAGTACTTC.

This chain joins TRBV28 and TRBJ2-1; D gene ambiguous. The germline V gene has CDR1 MDHEN and CDR2 SYDVKM. V dropped 3 bases and J dropped 8 bases, with 11 bases sitting between them. There are 13 residues in the CDR3. CDR3 in amino acids: CASSFLRYYEQFF. The CDR3 DNA is TGTGCCAGCAGTTTCCTCCGATACTATGAGCAGTTCTTC.